This TCR beta chain appears in the sequencing data of a study of immune cell composition in non-small cell lung cancer. The CDR3 extends over 13 amino acids. Looked up from germline, CDR1 is SGHDT and CDR2 is YYEEEE. The ends lost 7 bases at V and 9 bases at J; junction bases unmatched: 4. Whole-study results and caveats: Tumour-associated clones >0.5% occurred in 25% to 40% of adenocarcinomas, about 80% of squamous.

The count of this clone is one. Its target is unknown. The normal lung sample lay at least 3 cm, and maximally far, from the tumour. Data came from immunoSEQ multiplex PCR; TCRdb stores just in-frame clones and leaves some out. The repertoire holds over 6,000 clones, with about 83% as singletons. The source of this sequence is a human donor with non-small cell lung cancer. V is TRBV5-6 and J is TRBJ1-6, with 10 nucleotides matching TRBD1. The material sequenced was non-adjacent lung tissue. The CDR3 loop is CASCRTGGSPLHF. In nucleotides, the CDR3 is TGTGCCAGCTGCCGGACAGGGGGTTCACCCCTCCACTTT.